These 19 T cell receptor beta chains were all obtained from the same sample, sequenced in a study of OX40 agonist ivuxolimab in advanced cancers. Assay used: immunoSEQ multiplex PCR; TCRdb lists only in-frame clones, some missing. Of around 99,000 clones listed, more than 85% are singletons. The sample here was CD4+ or CD8+ T cells sorted from blood, taken in a trial of the OX40 agonist ivuxolimab. The receptors stem from an adult with an advanced solid tumor such as melanoma, head and neck, liver or kidney cancer.

The CDR3 loop is CASSPPAGGRGKEQFF. DNA of the CDR3: TGTGCCAGCTCACCCCCGGCGGGTGGGAGGGGAAAGGAGCAGTTCTTC. V usage is TRBV18 and J usage is TRBJ2-1; 7 nucleotides align to TRBD2. There are 16 residues in the CDR3. The germline V gene has CDR1 KGHSH and CDR2 LQKENI. Losses at the gene ends were 3 bases for V and 10 bases for J; bases not matched to a gene: 15.

The V call is TRBV7-2, the J call TRBJ2-3, with 7 bases that match TRBD2. The CDR3 has 15 residues. Germline-derived CDR1 and CDR2 are SGHTA and FQGNSA. J lost 1 base, V lost 5 bases, and 6 bases had no gene match. This chain's CDR3 is CASSQGGSGTDTQYF. In DNA, the CDR3 is TGTGCCAGCAGCCAGGGAGGGTCCGGCACAGATACGCAGTATTTT.

The chain combines TRBV19 with TRBJ1-2, with 7 bases aligning to TRBD1. CDR3 length: 15 residues. Germline loops: CDR1 LNHDA, CDR2 SQIVND (reference sequence). Unmatched junction bases numbered 5, after V lost 4 bases and J lost 0 bases. CDR3 coding DNA: TGTGCCAGTAGTAGTGGGACAGAGCCTAACTATGGCTACACCTTC. The encoded protein is CASSSGTEPNYGYTF. The variable domain in full, with the rest retrieved from reference TRBV19 and TRBJ1-2, is DGGITQSPKYLFRKEGQNVTLSCEQNLNHDAMYWYRQDPGQGLRLIYYSQIVNDFQKGDIAEGYSVSREKKESFPLTVTSAQKNPTAFYLCASSSGTEPNYGYTFGSGTRLTVV.

This clone was seen a single time. The rearrangement joins TRBV29-1 to TRBJ1-3, with 12 bases aligning to TRBD1. This CDR3 has 14 residues. The V and J ends lost 3 bases and 8 bases, in that order; junction bases with no gene match: 5. The V gene's germline CDR1 is SQVTM and CDR2 ANQGSEA. DNA for the CDR3: TGCAGCGTTGAGGGACAGGGGGCAGGAGACACCATATATTTT. It specifies CSVEGQGAGDTIYF.

The chain joins TRBV28 to TRBJ1-1, with D uncertain. The length of the CDR3 is 13 residues. Germline assignment: CDR1 MDHEN and CDR2 SYDVKM. Trimming removed 2 bases from V and 3 bases from J, with 7 bases in between. The DNA of the CDR3 is TGTGCCAGCAGTTTAAACCGACACACTGAAGCTTTCTTT. Translation: CASSLNRHTEAFF.

V is TRBV18 and J is TRBJ2-1; 8 nucleotides line up with TRBD2. The CDR3 consists of 16 residues. The junction had 4 bases not matched to a gene; V was cut back by 3 bases and J by 0 bases. Germline V lookup: CDR1 KGHSH, CDR2 LQKENI. The CDR3 bases are TGTGCCAGCTCACCGCCAACTAGCGGCTCCTACAATGAGCAGTTCTTC. This translates into CASSPPTSGSYNEQFF.

Only one count was recorded for this clone. The V call is TRBV6-1, the J call TRBJ2-4; D is ambiguous. Trimming removed 2 bases at V and 0 bases at J, with 8 bases between. CDR1 and CDR2 from the germline V gene are MNHNS and SASEGT. CDR3 length equals 15 residues. In nucleotides, the CDR3 is TGTGCCAGCAGTGAATCGTCAGTAGCCAAAAACATTCAGTACTTC. As protein: CASSESSVAKNIQYF.

The chain links TRBV7-3 to TRBJ1-1; TRBD1 is a possible D gene (6 bases). CDR1 is SGHTA and CDR2 is FQGTGA in the germline V gene. V was shortened by 5 bases and J by 4 bases, with 14 bases between the two germline ends. The CDR3 spans 14 residues. The CDR3 nucleotides are TGTGCCAGCAGCAAAGGGGGATTGGCCACTGAAGCTTTCTTT. It is translated as CASSKGGLATEAFF.

The chain carries TRBV5-1 and TRBJ1-2; D is uncertain. V was trimmed by 0 bases and J by 4 bases, leaving 10 bases between them. CDR3 length: 14 residues. Germline lookup yields CDR1 SGHRS and CDR2 YFSETQ. The CDR3 DNA is TGCGCCAGCAGCTTGGTACAGTCCTTCTATGGCTACACCTTC. Protein product: CASSLVQSFYGYTF.

Many counts were recorded for this clone. The J gene is TRBJ1-2, the V gene TRBV19; no clear D. This CDR3 is 12 amino acids long. Germline CDR1 LNHDA, CDR2 SQIVND (reference sequence). V lost 9 bases, J lost 11 bases, and 19 bases lay in between. The CDR3 reads CASRDGVFGYTF. In DNA, the CDR3 is TGTGCCAGCCGGGATGGGGTGTTTGGTTACACCTTC. The complete variable domain, with remaining parts taken from reference TRBV19 and TRBJ1-2, reads DGGITQSPKYLFRKEGQNVTLSCEQNLNHDAMYWYRQDPGQGLRLIYYSQIVNDFQKGDIAEGYSVSREKKESFPLTVTSAQKNPTAFYLCASRDGVFGYTFGSGTRLTVV.

CDR3 sequence reads: CASSFIGTNEQFF. The CDR3 DNA sequence: TGTGCCAGCAGCTTCATTGGGACTAATGAGCAGTTCTTC. This chain links TRBV7-3 with TRBJ2-1; D might be TRBD2 (6 bases). The CDR3 is made up of 13 amino acids. Germline CDR1 and CDR2: SGHTA and FQGTGA. Trimming took off 3 bases at V and 7 bases at J, with 10 bases between the two ends.

The J gene is TRBJ1-6, the V gene TRBV19; no reliable D call. V lost 1 base and J lost 0, with 7 bases in between. CDR1 and CDR2 (germline): LNHDA, SQIVND (reference sequence). The CDR3 has 16 amino acids. This chain's CDR3 is CASSIGGSSYNSPLHF. The CDR3 nucleotides read TGTGCCAGTAGTATAGGCGGGAGCTCCTATAATTCACCCCTCCACTTT. The full variable domain, in which reference TRBV19 and TRBJ1-6 provide the parts outside the CDR3, is DGGITQSPKYLFRKEGQNVTLSCEQNLNHDAMYWYRQDPGQGLRLIYYSQIVNDFQKGDIAEGYSVSREKKESFPLTVTSAQKNPTAFYLCASSIGGSSYNSPLHFGNGTRLTVT.

V and J are TRBV5-1 and TRBJ2-2, with TRBD1 as a possible D gene (5 bases). This CDR3 region has 16 residues. The germline V gene has CDR1 SGHRS and CDR2 YFSETQ. Trimming left V 6 bases short and J 0 bases short, with 15 bases between. The CDR3 DNA reads as TGCGCCAGCACCGTGGGGCAGGGCACGAACACCGGGGAGCTGTTTTTT. Its protein product is CASTVGQGTNTGELFF. The variable domain in full, with the rest retrieved from reference TRBV5-1 and TRBJ2-2, is KAGVTQTPRYLIKTRGQQVTLSCSPISGHRSVSWYQQTPGQGLQFLFEYFSETQRNKGNFPGRFSGRQFSNSRSEMNVSTLELGDSALYLCASTVGQGTNTGELFFGEGSRLTVL.

The chain recombines TRBV4-1 with TRBJ2-5, with unresolved D. V was clipped by 0 bases and J by 8 bases, with 13 bases between them. The germline gives CDR1 MGHRA, CDR2 YSYEKL. The CDR3 extends over 14 amino acids. The CDR3 here is CASSQDSPPGTQYF. CDR3 bases: TGCGCCAGCAGCCAAGACAGCCCCCCGGGTACCCAGTACTTC.

The chain links TRBV7-2 to TRBJ2-7; the D is unclear. V dropped 3 bases and J dropped 0 bases, with 12 bases sitting between them. Looked up from germline, CDR1 is SGHTA and CDR2 is FQGNSA. This CDR3 is built from 15 residues. The CDR3 coding sequence is TGTGCCAGCAGCTTGGTCGCGGAAACCTCCTACGAGCAGTACTTC. This translates into CASSLVAETSYEQYF. The full variable domain, rest sourced from reference TRBV7-2 and TRBJ2-7, is GAGVSQSPSNKVTEKGKDVELRCDPISGHTALYWYRQSLGQGLEFLIYFQGNSAPDKSGLPSDRFSAERTGGSVSTLTIQRTQQEDSAVYLCASSLVAETSYEQYFGPGTRLTVT.

This rearrangement joins TRBV6-1 to TRBJ1-5, with D possibly matching TRBD1 (6 bases). The V gene's germline CDR1 is MNHNS and CDR2 SASEGT. Trimming took 4 bases from V and 5 from J, leaving 15 bases between them. There are 15 residues in the CDR3. Written as DNA, the CDR3 is TGTGCCAGCAGTGGCGGGACAAGGGTCGATCAGCCCCAGCATTTT. It specifies CASSGGTRVDQPQHF.

The chain carries TRBV5-1 and TRBJ2-7, with 8 positions matching TRBD2. V gave up 1 base and J gave up 5 bases; unmatched junction bases: 2. CDR1 SGHRS and CDR2 YFSETQ come from the germline V gene. The CDR3 contains 13 residues. The CDR3 is CASSLSGSNEQYF. CDR3 DNA sequence: TGCGCCAGCAGCTTGAGCGGGAGTAACGAGCAGTACTTC.

The chain couples TRBV7-9 to TRBJ2-4; tentatively, D is TRBD2 (6 bases). V was clipped by 5 bases and J by 7 bases, with 15 bases between them. CDR3 size: 14 residues. The germline V gene has CDR1 SEHNR and CDR2 FQNEAQ (reference sequence). The CDR3 coding sequence is TGTGCCAGCAGCCTGACCCTTGGAGGGAACATTCAGTACTTC. Its translation is CASSLTLGGNIQYF. Full variable domain (rest looked up from reference TRBV7-9 and TRBJ2-4): DTGVSQNPRHKITKRGQNVTFRCDPISEHNRLYWYRQTLGQGPEFLTYFQNEAQLEKSRLLSDRFSAERPKGSFSTLEIQRTEQGDSAMYLCASSLTLGGNIQYFGAGTRLSVL.

The CDR3 sequence: CAISEGSYEQYF. The CDR3 coding sequence is TGTGCCATCAGTGAAGGATCTTACGAGCAGTACTTC. The genes are TRBV10-3 and TRBJ2-7; D is undetermined. This CDR3 is 12 amino acids long. The ends were cut back, 3 bases at V and 4 bases at J, with 7 bases in the middle. Germline CDR1 is ENHRY and CDR2 is SYGVKD.